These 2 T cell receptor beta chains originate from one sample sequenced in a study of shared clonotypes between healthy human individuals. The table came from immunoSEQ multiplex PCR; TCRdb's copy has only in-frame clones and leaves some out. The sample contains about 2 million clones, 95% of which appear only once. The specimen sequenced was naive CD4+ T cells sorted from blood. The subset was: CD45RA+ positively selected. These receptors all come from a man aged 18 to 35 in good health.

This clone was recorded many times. The CDR3, as DNA: TGTGCCAGCAGTTCCGTTATAGGGTCCTACGAGCAGTACTTC. It codes for CASSSVIGSYEQYF. J is TRBJ2-7 and V is TRBV27, with D unclear. Germline loops: CDR1 MNHEY, CDR2 SMNVEV (reference sequence). V gave up 4 bases and J gave up 1 base, with 11 bases separating them. The CDR3 spans 14 residues.

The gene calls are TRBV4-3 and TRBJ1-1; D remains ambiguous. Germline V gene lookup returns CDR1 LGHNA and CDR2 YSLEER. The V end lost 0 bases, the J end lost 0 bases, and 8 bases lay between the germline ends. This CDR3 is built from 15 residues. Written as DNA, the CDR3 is TGCGCCAGCAGCCAAGAGTGGGCCCTGAACACTGAAGCTTTCTTT. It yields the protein CASSQEWALNTEAFF.